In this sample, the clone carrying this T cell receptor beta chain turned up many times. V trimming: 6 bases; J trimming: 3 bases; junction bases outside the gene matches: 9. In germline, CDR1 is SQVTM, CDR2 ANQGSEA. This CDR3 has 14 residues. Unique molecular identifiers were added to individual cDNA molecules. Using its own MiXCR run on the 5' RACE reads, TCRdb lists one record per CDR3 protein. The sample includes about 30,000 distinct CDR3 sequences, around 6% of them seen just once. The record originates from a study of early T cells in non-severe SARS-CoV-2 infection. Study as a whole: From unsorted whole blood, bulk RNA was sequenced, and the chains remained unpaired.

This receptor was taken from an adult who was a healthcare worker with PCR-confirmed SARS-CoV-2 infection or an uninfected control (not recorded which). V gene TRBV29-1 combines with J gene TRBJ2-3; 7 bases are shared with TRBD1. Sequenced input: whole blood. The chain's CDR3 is CSVYQGDRTDTQYF. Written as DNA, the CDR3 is TGCAGCGTCTACCAGGGGGATCGGACAGATACGCAGTATTTT.